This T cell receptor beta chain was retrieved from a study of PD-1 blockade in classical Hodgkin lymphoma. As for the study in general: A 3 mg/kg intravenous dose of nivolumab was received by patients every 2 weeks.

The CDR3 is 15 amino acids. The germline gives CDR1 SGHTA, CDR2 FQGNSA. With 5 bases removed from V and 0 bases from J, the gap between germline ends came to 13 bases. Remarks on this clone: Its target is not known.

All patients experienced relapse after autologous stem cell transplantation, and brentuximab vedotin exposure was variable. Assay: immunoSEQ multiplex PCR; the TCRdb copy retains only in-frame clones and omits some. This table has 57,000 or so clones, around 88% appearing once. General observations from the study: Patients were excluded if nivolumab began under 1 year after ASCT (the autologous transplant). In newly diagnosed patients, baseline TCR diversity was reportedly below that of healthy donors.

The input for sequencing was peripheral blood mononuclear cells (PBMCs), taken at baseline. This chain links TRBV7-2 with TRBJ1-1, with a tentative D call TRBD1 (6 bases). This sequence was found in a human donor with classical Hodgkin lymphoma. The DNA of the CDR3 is TGTGCCAGCAGCCCCCCCGACAGGATGAACACTGAAGCTTTCTTT. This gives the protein CASSPPDRMNTEAFF. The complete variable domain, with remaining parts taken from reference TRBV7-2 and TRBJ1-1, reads GAGVSQSPSNKVTEKGKDVELRCDPISGHTALYWYRQSLGQGLEFLIYFQGNSAPDKSGLPSDRFSAERTGGSVSTLTIQRTQQEDSAVYLCASSPPDRMNTEAFFGQGTRLTVV.